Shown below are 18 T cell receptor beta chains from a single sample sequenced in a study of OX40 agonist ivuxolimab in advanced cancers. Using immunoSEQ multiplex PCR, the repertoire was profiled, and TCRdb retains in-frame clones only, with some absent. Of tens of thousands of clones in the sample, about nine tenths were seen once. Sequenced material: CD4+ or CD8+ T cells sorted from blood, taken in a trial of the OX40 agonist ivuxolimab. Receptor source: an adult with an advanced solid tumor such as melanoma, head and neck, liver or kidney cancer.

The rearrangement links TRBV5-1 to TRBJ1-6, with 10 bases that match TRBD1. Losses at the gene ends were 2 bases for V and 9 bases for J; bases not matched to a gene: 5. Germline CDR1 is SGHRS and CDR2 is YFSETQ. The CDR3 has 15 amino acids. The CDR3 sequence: CASSFGGTGASPLHF. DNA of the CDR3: TGCGCCAGCAGCTTTGGAGGGACAGGGGCTTCACCCCTCCACTTT.

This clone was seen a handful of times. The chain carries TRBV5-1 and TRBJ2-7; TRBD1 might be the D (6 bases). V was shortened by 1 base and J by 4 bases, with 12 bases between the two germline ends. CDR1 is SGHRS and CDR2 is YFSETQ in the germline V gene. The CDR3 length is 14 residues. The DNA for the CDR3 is TGCGCCAGCAGCTTGAGGTTTAGGGGGTACGAGCAGTACTTC. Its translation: CASSLRFRGYEQYF.

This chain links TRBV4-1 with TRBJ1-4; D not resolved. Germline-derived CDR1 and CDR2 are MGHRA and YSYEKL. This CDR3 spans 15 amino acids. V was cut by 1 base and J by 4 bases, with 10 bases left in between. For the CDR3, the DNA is TGCGCCAGCAGCCAAGCAAGGGTTGTTAATGAAAAACTGTTTTTT. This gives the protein CASSQARVVNEKLFF.

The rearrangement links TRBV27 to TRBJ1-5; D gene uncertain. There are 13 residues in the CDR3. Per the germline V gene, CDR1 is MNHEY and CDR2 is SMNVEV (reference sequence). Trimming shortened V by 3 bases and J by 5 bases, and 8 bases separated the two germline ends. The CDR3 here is CASSLVSDQPQHF. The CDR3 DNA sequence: TGTGCCAGCAGTTTGGTTTCTGATCAGCCCCAGCATTTT.

The CDR3 sequence: CASSLGQTNTGELFF. Here the CDR3 DNA reads TGTGCCAGCAGCTTGGGCCAGACGAACACCGGGGAGCTGTTTTTT. The genes are TRBV5-5 and TRBJ2-2, with D unclear. The V gene lost 0 bases and the J gene lost 0 bases, with 6 bases spanning the gap. Germline values: CDR1 SGHKS, CDR2 YYEKEE (reference sequence). The CDR3 sequence is 15 residues long.

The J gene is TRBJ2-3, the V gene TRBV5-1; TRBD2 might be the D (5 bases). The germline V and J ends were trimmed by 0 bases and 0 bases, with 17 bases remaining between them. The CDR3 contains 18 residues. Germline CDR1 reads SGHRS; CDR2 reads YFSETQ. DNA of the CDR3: TGCGCCAGCAGCTTGGGCGACGGAGGACGCCCTAGCACAGATACGCAGTATTTT. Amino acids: CASSLGDGGRPSTDTQYF.

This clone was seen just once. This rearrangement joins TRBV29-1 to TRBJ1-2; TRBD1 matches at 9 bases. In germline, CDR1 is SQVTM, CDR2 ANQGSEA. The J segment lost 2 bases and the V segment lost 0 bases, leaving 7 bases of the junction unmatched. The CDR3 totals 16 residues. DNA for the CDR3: TGCAGCGTTGAAGATCTGGGGACAGGGAAAAACTATGGCTACACCTTC. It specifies CSVEDLGTGKNYGYTF.

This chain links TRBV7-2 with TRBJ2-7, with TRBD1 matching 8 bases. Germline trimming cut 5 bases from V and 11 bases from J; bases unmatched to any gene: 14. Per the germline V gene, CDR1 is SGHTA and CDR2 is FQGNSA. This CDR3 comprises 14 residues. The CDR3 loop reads CASSHDGTGLEEYF. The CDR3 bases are TGTGCCAGCAGCCACGATGGGACAGGTTTGGAGGAGTACTTC.

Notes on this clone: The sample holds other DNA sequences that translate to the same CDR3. CDR3 DNA sequence: TGTGCCAGTAGTCCCAGCCAGGGTCTCCATAATCAGCCCCAGCATTTT. Translating gives CASSPSQGLHNQPQHF. The rearrangement links TRBV19 to TRBJ1-5, with D possibly being TRBD1 (5 bases). V was shortened by 5 bases and J by 4 bases, with 18 bases between the two germline ends. Per the germline V gene, CDR1 is LNHDA and CDR2 is SQIVND (reference sequence). CDR3 length: 16 amino acids.

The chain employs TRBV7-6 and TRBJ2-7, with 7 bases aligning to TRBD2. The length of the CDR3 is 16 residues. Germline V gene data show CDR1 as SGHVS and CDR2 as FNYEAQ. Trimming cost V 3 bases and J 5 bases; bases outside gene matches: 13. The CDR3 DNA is TGTGCCAGCAGCTTCGCTTCTGGGAGGGGTAGTAACGAGCAGTACTTC. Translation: CASSFASGRGSNEQYF.

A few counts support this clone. The chain's CDR3 is CASSPRDAYEQYF. As DNA, the CDR3 is TGTGCCAGTAGTCCTCGGGACGCCTACGAGCAGTACTTC. The genes are TRBV19 and TRBJ2-7; tentatively, D is TRBD1 or TRBD2 (5 bases each). CDR1 is LNHDA and CDR2 is SQIVND in the germline V gene (reference sequence). The CDR3 loop spans 13 amino acids. Trimming left V 5 bases short and J 2 bases short, with 10 bases between.

CDR3 in amino acids: CASSLALRGRASSPEQYF. CDR3 in DNA: TGTGCCAGCAGCTTAGCGCTTAGGGGGAGGGCCTCATCCCCCGAGCAGTACTTC. The chain uses TRBV7-6 and TRBJ2-7; D is possibly TRBD2 (7 bases). Germline CDR1 SGHVS, CDR2 FNYEAQ. The length of the CDR3 is 18 residues. The V and J ends lost 0 bases and 6 bases respectively, with 24 bases between them. The full variable domain, with the rest looked up from reference TRBV7-6 and TRBJ2-7, is GAGVSQSPRYKVTKRGQDVALRCDPISGHVSLYWYRQALGQGPEFLTYFNYEAQQDKSGLPNDRFSAERPEGSISTLTIQRTEQRDSAMYRCASSLALRGRASSPEQYFGPGTRLTVT.

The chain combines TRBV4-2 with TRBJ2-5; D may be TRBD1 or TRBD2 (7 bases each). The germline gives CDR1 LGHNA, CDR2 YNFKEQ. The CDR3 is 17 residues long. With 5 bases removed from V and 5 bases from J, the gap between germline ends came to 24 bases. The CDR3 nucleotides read TGTGCCAGCAGCTACCGGGACAGTCTAGCGGAAGGGGAGACCCAGTACTTC. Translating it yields CASSYRDSLAEGETQYF.

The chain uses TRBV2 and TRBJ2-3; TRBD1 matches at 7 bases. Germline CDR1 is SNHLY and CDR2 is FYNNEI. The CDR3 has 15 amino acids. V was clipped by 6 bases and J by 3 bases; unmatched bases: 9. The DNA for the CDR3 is TGTGCCAGCAGCCCACAGGGGAAGGCAACAGATACGCAGTATTTT. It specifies CASSPQGKATDTQYF. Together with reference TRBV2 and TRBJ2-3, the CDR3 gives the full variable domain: EPEVTQTPSHQVTQMGQEVILRCVPISNHLYFYWYRQILGQKVEFLVSFYNNEISEKSEIFDDQFSVERPDGSNFTLKIRSTKLEDSAMYFCASSPQGKATDTQYFGPGTRLTVL.

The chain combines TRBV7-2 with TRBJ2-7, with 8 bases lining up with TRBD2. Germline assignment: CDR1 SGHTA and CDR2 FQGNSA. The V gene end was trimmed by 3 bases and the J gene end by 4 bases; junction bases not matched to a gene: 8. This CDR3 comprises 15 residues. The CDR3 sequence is CASSLGGSGSYEQYF. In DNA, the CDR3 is TGTGCCAGCAGCTTGGGGGGGAGCGGGAGTTACGAGCAGTACTTC. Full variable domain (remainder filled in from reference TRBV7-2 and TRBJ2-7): GAGVSQSPSNKVTEKGKDVELRCDPISGHTALYWYRQSLGQGLEFLIYFQGNSAPDKSGLPSDRFSAERTGGSVSTLTIQRTQQEDSAVYLCASSLGGSGSYEQYFGPGTRLTVT.

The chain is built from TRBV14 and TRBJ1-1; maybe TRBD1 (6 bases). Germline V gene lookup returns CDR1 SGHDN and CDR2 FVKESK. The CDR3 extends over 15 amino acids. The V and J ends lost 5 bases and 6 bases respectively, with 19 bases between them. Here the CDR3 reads CASSGPGAILAEAFF. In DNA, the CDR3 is TGTGCCAGCAGCGGACCAGGGGCCATTCTGGCTGAAGCTTTCTTT.

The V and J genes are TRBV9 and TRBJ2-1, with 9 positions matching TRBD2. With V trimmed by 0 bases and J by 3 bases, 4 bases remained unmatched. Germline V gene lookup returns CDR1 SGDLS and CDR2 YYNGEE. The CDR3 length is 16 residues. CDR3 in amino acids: CASSVEAGGLYNEQFF. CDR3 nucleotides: TGTGCCAGCAGCGTAGAGGCGGGGGGGCTCTACAATGAGCAGTTCTTC.

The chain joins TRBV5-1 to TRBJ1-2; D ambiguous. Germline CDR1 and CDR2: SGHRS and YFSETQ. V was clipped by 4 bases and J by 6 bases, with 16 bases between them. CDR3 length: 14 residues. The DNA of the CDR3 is TGCGCCAGCAGCCCCCCTTCAGTCACCCATGGCTACACCTTC. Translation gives CASSPPSVTHGYTF.